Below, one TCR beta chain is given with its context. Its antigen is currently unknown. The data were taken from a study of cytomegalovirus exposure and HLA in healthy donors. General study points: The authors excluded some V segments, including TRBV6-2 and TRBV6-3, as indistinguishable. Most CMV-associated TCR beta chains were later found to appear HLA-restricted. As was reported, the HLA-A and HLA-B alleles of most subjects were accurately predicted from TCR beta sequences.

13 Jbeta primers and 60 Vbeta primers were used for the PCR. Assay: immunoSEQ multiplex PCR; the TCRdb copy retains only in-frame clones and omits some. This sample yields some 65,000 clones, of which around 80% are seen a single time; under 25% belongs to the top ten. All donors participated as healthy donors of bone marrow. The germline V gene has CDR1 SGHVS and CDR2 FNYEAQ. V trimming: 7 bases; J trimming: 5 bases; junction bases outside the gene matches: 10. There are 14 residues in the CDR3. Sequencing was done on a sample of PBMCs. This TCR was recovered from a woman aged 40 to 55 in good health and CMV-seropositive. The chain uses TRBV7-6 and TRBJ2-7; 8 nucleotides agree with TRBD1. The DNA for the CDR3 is TGTGCCAGCACCGACGACAGGGGTATGGACGAGCAGTACTTC. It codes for CASTDDRGMDEQYF.